Here is one T cell receptor beta chain with its context. Its antigen is as yet unknown. This specimen belongs to a study of cytomegalovirus exposure and HLA in healthy donors. Whole-study results and caveats: TCR beta V- and J-gene trimming was later associated with a missense DCLRE1C variant. As was reported, the classifier diagnosed cytomegalovirus status with high specificity and sensitivity. Many donors carried some public TCRs, although rarity characterized most TCR sequences. Accurate prediction of HLA-A and HLA-B alleles (for most subjects) was reportedly achieved from TCR beta sequences.

The PCR employed 60 Vbeta primers together with 13 Jbeta primers. Clones were read by immunoSEQ multiplex PCR, and TCRdb kept only the in-frame ones, dropping some. The table shows 220,000 or so clones, with 65% to 80% occurring only once. The sample taken for sequencing was PBMCs. This clonotype was sampled from a man aged 45 to 65 in good health and CMV-seronegative.

DNA of the CDR3: TGTGCCAGCAGTTTACTAGCTTTGGATACGCAGTATTTT. Its translation: CASSLLALDTQYF. The V and J genes are TRBV27 and TRBJ2-3, with a weak D call TRBD2 (5 bases). The CDR3 contains 13 residues. The ends were cut back, 2 bases at V and 6 bases at J, with 9 bases in the middle. CDR1 and CDR2 (germline): MNHEY, SMNVEV (reference sequence).